The 11 T cell receptor beta chains below come from one sample, sequenced in a study of beta chain features in type 1 diabetes. As every portion of the isolated RNA was reverse transcribed, the sequencing read expressed TCRB transcripts. Assay used: immunoSEQ multiplex PCR; TCRdb lists only in-frame clones, some missing. The table has about 230,000 clones, 9.6% seen once; the top ten hold 0.03% to 0.04%. The specimen sequenced was naive CD4+ T cells from blood. All receptors derive from a woman younger than 35 in good health.

The chain is built from TRBV10-3 and TRBJ1-6; D is possibly TRBD1 (5 bases). The CDR3 spans 14 residues. The germline V gene encodes CDR1 ENHRY and CDR2 SYGVKD. Trimming pared 6 bases from V and 9 bases from J, leaving 15 bases between. This CDR3 is CAIRDPRGFSPLHF. CDR3 bases: TGTGCCATCAGGGACCCCCGGGGGTTTTCACCCCTCCACTTT.

The chain is built from TRBV11-3 and TRBJ1-5, with 8 bases lining up with TRBD1. The CDR3 has 16 amino acids. J lost 5 bases, V lost 1 base, and 7 bases had no gene match. CDR1 SGHNT and CDR2 YENEEA come from the germline V gene. This CDR3 is CASSLAPTGADQPQHF. CDR3 coding DNA: TGTGCCAGCAGCTTAGCCCCGACAGGGGCCGATCAGCCCCAGCATTTT.

Only one count was recorded for this clone. The rearrangement links TRBV28 to TRBJ1-4; D remains ambiguous. V gave up 3 bases and J gave up 0 bases, with 5 bases separating them. Germline assignment: CDR1 MDHEN and CDR2 SYDVKM. The CDR3 runs 14 residues. As DNA, the CDR3 is TGTGCCAGCAGTTTCCCAACAACTAATGAAAAACTGTTTTTT. Translating it yields CASSFPTTNEKLFF.

This clone was counted between two and nine times. The chain is built from TRBV25-1 and TRBJ2-1, with a possible D match to TRBD1 (6 bases). The length of the CDR3 is 15 residues. The V end lost 5 bases, the J end lost 7 bases, and 18 bases lay between the germline ends. CDR1 MGHDK and CDR2 SYGVNS come from the germline V gene. This CDR3 is CASSPLRGQGNEQFF. The DNA for the CDR3 is TGTGCCAGCAGTCCCCTCCGGGGTCAGGGGAATGAGCAGTTCTTC.

The J gene is TRBJ2-3, the V gene TRBV15; TRBD2 might be the D (6 bases). The germline V gene encodes CDR1 LNHNV and CDR2 YYDKDF (reference sequence). Trimming left V 3 bases short and J 2 bases short, with 9 bases between. This CDR3 region has 14 residues. Here the CDR3 DNA reads TGTGCCACCAGCAGGCGGGAAGACACAGATACGCAGTATTTT. It codes for CATSRREDTDTQYF. The entire variable domain, with the rest obtained from reference TRBV15 and TRBJ2-3, is as follows: DAMVIQNPRYQVTQFGKPVTLSCSQTLNHNVMYWYQQKSSQAPKLLFHYYDKDFNNEADTPDNFQSRRPNTSFCFLDIRSPGLGDTAMYLCATSRREDTDTQYFGPGTRLTVL.

The chain couples TRBV5-1 to TRBJ2-7; 9 nucleotides agree with TRBD2. The CDR3 length is 19 residues. In germline, CDR1 is SGHRS, CDR2 YFSETQ. V lost 7 bases and J lost 0; bases outside the gene matches: 20. The DNA of the CDR3 is TGCGCCAGCGCTAAGGCGGGGGGGCGCCGACATTCGAGCTCCTACGAGCAGTACTTC. This codes for CASAKAGGRRHSSSYEQYF.

This clone came up a few times. This chain joins TRBV6-6 and TRBJ1-2, with D maybe TRBD1 (5 bases). Trimming stripped 2 bases from V and 10 bases from J, with 17 bases between. In germline, CDR1 is MNHNY, CDR2 SVGAGI (reference sequence). CDR3 length: 14 amino acids. The chain's CDR3 is CASSYPGPTRTYTF. CDR3 DNA sequence: TGTGCCAGCAGTTACCCAGGGCCCACAAGGACCTACACCTTC.

This clone was picked up a small number of times. This sequence joins TRBV2 and TRBJ2-2; the D gene is possibly TRBD1 (5 bases). CDR1 is SNHLY and CDR2 is FYNNEI in the germline V gene. There are 16 residues in the CDR3. V lost 3 bases and J lost 2, with 13 bases in between. The CDR3 nucleotides read TGTGCCAGCAGTGATCGGATAGGGGCCAACACCGGGGAGCTGTTTTTT. Translation gives CASSDRIGANTGELFF.

A few counts support this clone. The rearrangement joins TRBV7-2 to TRBJ1-5; TRBD1 matches 8 bases. CDR1 and CDR2 from the germline V gene are SGHTA and FQGNSA. This CDR3 spans 14 amino acids. Losses at the gene ends were 5 bases for V and 4 bases for J; bases not matched to a gene: 4. The CDR3 region has the DNA TGTGCCAGCAGCAAGAGGACAGGGAATCAGCCCCAGCATTTT. Its protein is CASSKRTGNQPQHF.

This clone was observed a handful of times. The CDR3 bases are TGTGCCTGGGACGGGAGCGGCACAGATACGCAGTATTTT. This gives the protein CAWDGSGTDTQYF. This chain links TRBV30 with TRBJ2-3; perhaps TRBD2 as D (6 bases). The germline V gene encodes CDR1 GTSNPN and CDR2 SVGIG (reference sequence). Trimming shortened V by 5 bases and J by 1 base, and 10 bases separated the two germline ends. This CDR3 region has 13 residues.

The V gene is TRBV19, the J gene TRBJ2-5; no definite D call. The length of the CDR3 is 13 residues. The germline V gene has CDR1 LNHDA and CDR2 SQIVND (reference sequence). V was pared by 2 bases and J by 3 bases, with 7 bases between. The CDR3: CASSIIREETQYF. In DNA form, the CDR3 reads TGTGCCAGTAGTATAATACGGGAAGAGACCCAGTACTTC. Full variable domain (rest looked up from reference TRBV19 and TRBJ2-5): DGGITQSPKYLFRKEGQNVTLSCEQNLNHDAMYWYRQDPGQGLRLIYYSQIVNDFQKGDIAEGYSVSREKKESFPLTVTSAQKNPTAFYLCASSIIREETQYFGPGTRLLVL.